This T cell receptor beta chain emerged from a study of monozygotic twins with inflammatory bowel disease. CDR3 length equals 11 residues. CDR1 SGHVS and CDR2 FQNEAQ come from the germline V gene. TCRdb derives one entry per CDR3 protein from the 5' RACE reads, leaving out DNA. Here the sample table reports 310,000 or so distinct CDR3 sequences. This receptor was identified in a human donor with ulcerative colitis or Crohn's disease, or a healthy co-twin of an affected twin (not recorded which). The J gene is TRBJ1-2, the V gene TRBV7-8. The sequenced sample was blood. CDR3 protein: CASGSGYGYTF.